This T cell receptor beta chain was recovered during a study of blood T cell repertoires in COVID-19. The ends were cut back, 0 bases at V and 2 bases at J, with 7 bases in the middle. Germline V gives CDR1 MNHEY, CDR2 SMNVEV (reference sequence). The CDR3 loop spans 15 amino acids. Produced via immunoSEQ multiplex PCR; TCRdb's table is partial and in-frame only. The repertoire has 200,000 to 250,000 clones, 82% of them found once; the top ten carry less than 9.5%. This receptor was taken from a woman older than 75 with COVID-19, enrolled during active disease. Sequencing was done on a sample of peripheral blood. The rearrangement uses TRBV27 and TRBJ2-2; a weak D match, TRBD1 (5 bases). The CDR3 DNA reads as TGTGCCAGCAGTTTATCCAGGGCCAACACCGGGGAGCTGTTTTTT. Translated, it gives CASSLSRANTGELFF.